A single sample gave rise to the 23 T cell receptor beta chains below, sequenced in a study of shared T cell receptors in the human thymus. The assay was immunoSEQ multiplex PCR, and TCRdb's table has in-frame clones only and misses some. Found here are about 380,000 clones, 95% of them singletons; the top ten hold about 0.02%. Sequencing input: thymocytes. The receptors here all came from a human donor.

The J gene is TRBJ1-5, the V gene TRBV28; TRBD1 matches 9 bases. V lost 6 bases, J lost 2 bases, and 14 bases stayed unmatched. CDR1 MDHEN and CDR2 SYDVKM come from the germline V gene. The CDR3 extends over 18 amino acids. The CDR3 DNA reads TGTGCCAGCAGCTCGGACAGGGGTGGACCTTTAGGCAATCAGCCCCAGCATTTT. Its protein is CASSSDRGGPLGNQPQHF.

The V call is TRBV2, the J call TRBJ1-3; TRBD1 agrees at 7 bases. Per the germline V gene, CDR1 is SNHLY and CDR2 is FYNNEI. Germline trimming cut 3 bases from V and 4 bases from J; bases unmatched to any gene: 9. The CDR3 sequence is 16 residues long. The CDR3 is CASSELNTGAGNTIYF. The CDR3 DNA sequence: TGTGCCAGCAGTGAGCTTAATACAGGGGCCGGAAACACCATATATTTT. Full variable domain (missing parts from reference TRBV2 and TRBJ1-3): EPEVTQTPSHQVTQMGQEVILRCVPISNHLYFYWYRQILGQKVEFLVSFYNNEISEKSEIFDDQFSVERPDGSNFTLKIRSTKLEDSAMYFCASSELNTGAGNTIYFGEGSWLTVV.

This chain uses TRBV7-4 with TRBJ1-1; D is possibly TRBD1 (5 bases). Trimming pared 5 bases from V and 11 bases from J, leaving 21 bases between. The CDR3 runs to 14 residues. Looked up from germline, CDR1 is SGHVT and CDR2 is SQSDAQ. CDR3 sequence reads: CASSLRVRRRPAFF. The CDR3 region has the DNA TGTGCCAGCAGCCTCAGGGTAAGACGGCGGCCGGCTTTCTTT.

The chain uses TRBV28 and TRBJ1-5; D is ambiguous. CDR1 is MDHEN, CDR2 SYDVKM, per germline. V lost 3 bases, J lost 1 base, and 19 bases lay in between. The CDR3 covers 18 residues. Written as DNA, the CDR3 is TGTGCCAGCAGTTTGAACAGAGAGTTACCCGGGAGCAATCAGCCCCAGCATTTT. Translation: CASSLNRELPGSNQPQHF.

Remarks on this clone: Without the conserved terminal phenylalanine or tryptophan, this CDR3 likely stems from a read error. The limits of the CDR3 on the DNA are not certain, so only TCRdb's listed CDR3 is given. The chain is built from TRBV11-2 and TRBJ1-1. From germline, CDR1 is SGHAT and CDR2 FQNNGV. Ends included, the CDR3 has 12 residues. The CDR3 protein is CASSFPPGLPIE.

This clone was counted once. CDR3 bases: TGTGCCAGCAGCTTAATAACCCACAGGGGGGACACTGAAGCTTTCTTT. Protein product: CASSLITHRGDTEAFF. The chain links TRBV5-8 to TRBJ1-1; 8 nucleotides align to TRBD1. V gave up 2 bases and J gave up 3 bases; unmatched junction bases: 9. The CDR3 has 16 amino acids. CDR1 is SGHTS and CDR2 is YDEGEE in the germline V gene.

CDR3 nucleotides: TGCGCCAGCAGTGTCTTGGCCGGGGAGCTGTTTTTT. Amino acid sequence: CASSVLAGELFF. The chain combines TRBV10-2 with TRBJ2-2, with no clear D. In germline, CDR1 is WSHSY, CDR2 SAAADI. V gave up 4 bases and J gave up 6 bases, with 6 bases separating them. CDR3 length: 12 amino acids.

The chain couples TRBV5-1 to TRBJ1-1, with 12 bases fitting TRBD1. V lost 4 bases and J lost 3; bases outside the gene matches: 7. Germline CDR1 SGHRS, CDR2 YFSETQ. The CDR3 covers 16 residues. The chain's CDR3 is CASSLPGQGAYTEAFF. CDR3 DNA sequence: TGCGCCAGCAGCCTCCCGGGACAGGGGGCGTACACTGAAGCTTTCTTT.

This clone has just a few counts. J is TRBJ2-7 and V is TRBV19; 7 bases are shared with TRBD1. The CDR3 runs to 13 residues. Germline V gives CDR1 LNHDA, CDR2 SQIVND (reference sequence). The V segment lost 4 bases and the J segment 2 bases; nucleotides outside the gene matches: 2. The CDR3 nucleotides are TGTGCCAGTAGTAACGGACAGGCCTACGAGCAGTACTTC. Amino acid sequence: CASSNGQAYEQYF. Filled out from reference TRBV19 and TRBJ2-7, the complete variable domain reads DGGITQSPKYLFRKEGQNVTLSCEQNLNHDAMYWYRQDPGQGLRLIYYSQIVNDFQKGDIAEGYSVSREKKESFPLTVTSAQKNPTAFYLCASSNGQAYEQYFGPGTRLTVT.

The chain combines TRBV28 with TRBJ2-2; D is unclear. CDR3 length equals 16 residues. V was trimmed by 5 bases and J by 1 base, leaving 14 bases between them. The germline V gene has CDR1 MDHEN and CDR2 SYDVKM. CDR3 sequence (DNA): TGTGCCAGCAGTCCCCCGGTAGACGAGAACACCGGGGAGCTGTTTTTT. Protein: CASSPPVDENTGELFF.

The J gene is TRBJ2-1, the V gene TRBV11-3, with unresolved D. The CDR3 is 13 residues long. V lost 0 bases and J lost 4, with 4 bases in between. CDR1 and CDR2 (germline): SGHNT, YENEEA. The CDR3 coding sequence is TGTGCCAGCAGCTTAGAGACTTACAATGAGCAGTTCTTC. This codes for CASSLETYNEQFF. The entire variable domain, with the rest obtained from reference TRBV11-3 and TRBJ2-1, is as follows: EAGVVQSPRYKIIEKKQPVAFWCNPISGHNTLYWYLQNLGQGPELLIRYENEEAVDDSQLPKDRFSAERLKGVDSTLKIQPAELGDSAVYLCASSLETYNEQFFGPGTRLTVL.

V usage is TRBV7-2 and J usage is TRBJ2-4, with a possible D match to TRBD1 (7 bases). Trimming took 7 bases from V and 7 from J, leaving 23 bases between them. The CDR3 runs 16 residues. The germline gives CDR1 SGHTA, CDR2 FQGNSA. The DNA for the CDR3 is TGTGCCAGCATCGCTGGGGGGACAGATAAAGAGAACATTCAGTACTTC. As protein: CASIAGGTDKENIQYF.

The chain carries TRBV28 and TRBJ1-3; no firm D call. The CDR3 totals 11 residues. The germline CDR1 and CDR2 sequences are MDHEN and SYDVKM. The V and J ends lost 4 bases and 13 bases respectively, with 11 bases between them. The CDR3 here is CASSSIGRIYF. CDR3 in DNA: TGTGCCAGCAGTTCCATCGGGAGGATATATTTT.

This rearrangement joins TRBV7-2 to TRBJ2-1; TRBD1 agrees at 7 bases. The V and J ends lost 1 base and 0 bases, in that order; junction bases with no gene match: 3. Per the germline V gene, CDR1 is SGHTA and CDR2 is FQGNSA. The CDR3 is made up of 16 amino acids. This chain's CDR3 is CASSLVGQRSYNEQFF. CDR3 sequence (DNA): TGTGCCAGCAGCTTAGTGGGACAGCGCTCCTACAATGAGCAGTTCTTC.

This clone was detected only once. The chain uses TRBV9 and TRBJ2-5; 7 bases are a match to TRBD1. There are 14 residues in the CDR3. Germline V CDR1 and CDR2: SGDLS, YYNGEE. After removal of 3 bases from V and 2 bases from J, the junction contained 4 bases not matched to a gene. Written as DNA, the CDR3 is TGTGCCAGCAGCGCACAACAGGGGCAAGAGACCCAGTACTTC. It codes for CASSAQQGQETQYF.

The chain couples TRBV18 to TRBJ1-2; maybe TRBD1 (6 bases). Trimming took off 5 bases at V and 4 bases at J, with 20 bases between the two ends. The CDR3 loop spans 16 amino acids. The germline gives CDR1 KGHSH, CDR2 LQKENI. CDR3 sequence reads: CASSSMDSRGIYGYTF. CDR3 bases: TGTGCCAGCTCATCCATGGACAGTCGGGGGATCTATGGCTACACCTTC.

The gene calls are TRBV28 and TRBJ1-3, with D perhaps matching TRBD1 (5 bases). The ends were cut back, 6 bases at V and 4 bases at J, with 19 bases in the middle. The CDR3 is 16 residues long. Germline CDR1 reads MDHEN; CDR2 reads SYDVKM. The CDR3 nucleotides are TGTGCCAGCAGGACCCGCGGCAGGGTGGCCGGAAACACCATATATTTT. This codes for CASRTRGRVAGNTIYF.

V gene TRBV4-1 combines with J gene TRBJ2-7; D is tentatively TRBD1 or TRBD2 (6 bases each). The germline gives CDR1 MGHRA, CDR2 YSYEKL. V was shortened by 0 bases and J by 6 bases, with 12 bases between the two germline ends. This CDR3 region has 14 residues. Here the CDR3 DNA reads TGCGCCAGCAGCCAAGATCGAGGGGGGAGCGAGCAGTACTTC. Protein: CASSQDRGGSEQYF.

J is TRBJ2-7 and V is TRBV11-2; possible D gene TRBD2, 6 bases. Looked up from germline, CDR1 is SGHAT and CDR2 is FQNNGV. Trimming took off 10 bases at V and 4 bases at J, with 23 bases between the two ends. This CDR3 is built from 15 residues. CDR3: CATGGGRNNKYEQYF. For the CDR3, the DNA is TGTGCCACCGGGGGTGGGCGGAACAACAAATACGAGCAGTACTTC.

The chain links TRBV18 to TRBJ2-5, with 10 bases lining up with TRBD1. The ends lost 4 bases at V and 3 bases at J; junction bases unmatched: 2. This CDR3 region has 14 residues. From germline, CDR1 is KGHSH and CDR2 LQKENI. This CDR3 is CASSQTGGEETQYF. DNA for the CDR3: TGTGCCAGCTCACAGACAGGGGGCGAAGAGACCCAGTACTTC. Full variable domain (missing parts from reference TRBV18 and TRBJ2-5): NAGVMQNPRHLVRRRGQEARLRCSPMKGHSHVYWYRQLPEEGLKFMVYLQKENIIDESGMPKERFSAEFPKEGPSILRIQQVVRGDSAAYFCASSQTGGEETQYFGPGTRLLVL.

This chain links TRBV18 with TRBJ2-5; D is uncertain. This CDR3 is 13 amino acids long. The germline V and J ends were trimmed by 3 bases and 5 bases, with 10 bases remaining between them. Germline-derived CDR1 and CDR2 are KGHSH and LQKENI. This chain's CDR3 is CASSPDVPETQYF. DNA of the CDR3: TGTGCCAGCTCACCGGACGTTCCGGAGACCCAGTACTTC.

This chain joins TRBV11-1 and TRBJ2-5; 9 bases are shared with TRBD2. The germline V gene has CDR1 SGHAT and CDR2 FQDESV (reference sequence). Unmatched junction bases numbered 15, after V lost 2 bases and J lost 5 bases. This CDR3 spans 18 amino acids. Here the CDR3 reads CASSLIAGVRGRAETQYF. CDR3 DNA sequence: TGTGCCAGCAGCTTAATAGCTGGCGTTCGCGGGAGGGCGGAGACCCAGTACTTC. Supplemented by reference TRBV11-1 and TRBJ2-5, the full variable domain reads EAEVAQSPRYKITEKSQAVAFWCDPISGHATLYWYRQILGQGPELLVQFQDESVVDDSQLPKDRFSAERLKGVDSTLKIQPAELGDSAMYLCASSLIAGVRGRAETQYFGPGTRLLVL.

This chain uses TRBV28 with TRBJ2-3; TRBD1 might be the D (5 bases). V was cut by 4 bases and J by 0 bases, with 20 bases left in between. Per germline, CDR1 MDHEN and CDR2 SYDVKM. The CDR3 is 18 residues long. The CDR3 bases are TGTGCCAGCAGTTCCTCTTTGCCCAGGGCTACTAGCACAGATACGCAGTATTTT. Protein product: CASSSSLPRATSTDTQYF.